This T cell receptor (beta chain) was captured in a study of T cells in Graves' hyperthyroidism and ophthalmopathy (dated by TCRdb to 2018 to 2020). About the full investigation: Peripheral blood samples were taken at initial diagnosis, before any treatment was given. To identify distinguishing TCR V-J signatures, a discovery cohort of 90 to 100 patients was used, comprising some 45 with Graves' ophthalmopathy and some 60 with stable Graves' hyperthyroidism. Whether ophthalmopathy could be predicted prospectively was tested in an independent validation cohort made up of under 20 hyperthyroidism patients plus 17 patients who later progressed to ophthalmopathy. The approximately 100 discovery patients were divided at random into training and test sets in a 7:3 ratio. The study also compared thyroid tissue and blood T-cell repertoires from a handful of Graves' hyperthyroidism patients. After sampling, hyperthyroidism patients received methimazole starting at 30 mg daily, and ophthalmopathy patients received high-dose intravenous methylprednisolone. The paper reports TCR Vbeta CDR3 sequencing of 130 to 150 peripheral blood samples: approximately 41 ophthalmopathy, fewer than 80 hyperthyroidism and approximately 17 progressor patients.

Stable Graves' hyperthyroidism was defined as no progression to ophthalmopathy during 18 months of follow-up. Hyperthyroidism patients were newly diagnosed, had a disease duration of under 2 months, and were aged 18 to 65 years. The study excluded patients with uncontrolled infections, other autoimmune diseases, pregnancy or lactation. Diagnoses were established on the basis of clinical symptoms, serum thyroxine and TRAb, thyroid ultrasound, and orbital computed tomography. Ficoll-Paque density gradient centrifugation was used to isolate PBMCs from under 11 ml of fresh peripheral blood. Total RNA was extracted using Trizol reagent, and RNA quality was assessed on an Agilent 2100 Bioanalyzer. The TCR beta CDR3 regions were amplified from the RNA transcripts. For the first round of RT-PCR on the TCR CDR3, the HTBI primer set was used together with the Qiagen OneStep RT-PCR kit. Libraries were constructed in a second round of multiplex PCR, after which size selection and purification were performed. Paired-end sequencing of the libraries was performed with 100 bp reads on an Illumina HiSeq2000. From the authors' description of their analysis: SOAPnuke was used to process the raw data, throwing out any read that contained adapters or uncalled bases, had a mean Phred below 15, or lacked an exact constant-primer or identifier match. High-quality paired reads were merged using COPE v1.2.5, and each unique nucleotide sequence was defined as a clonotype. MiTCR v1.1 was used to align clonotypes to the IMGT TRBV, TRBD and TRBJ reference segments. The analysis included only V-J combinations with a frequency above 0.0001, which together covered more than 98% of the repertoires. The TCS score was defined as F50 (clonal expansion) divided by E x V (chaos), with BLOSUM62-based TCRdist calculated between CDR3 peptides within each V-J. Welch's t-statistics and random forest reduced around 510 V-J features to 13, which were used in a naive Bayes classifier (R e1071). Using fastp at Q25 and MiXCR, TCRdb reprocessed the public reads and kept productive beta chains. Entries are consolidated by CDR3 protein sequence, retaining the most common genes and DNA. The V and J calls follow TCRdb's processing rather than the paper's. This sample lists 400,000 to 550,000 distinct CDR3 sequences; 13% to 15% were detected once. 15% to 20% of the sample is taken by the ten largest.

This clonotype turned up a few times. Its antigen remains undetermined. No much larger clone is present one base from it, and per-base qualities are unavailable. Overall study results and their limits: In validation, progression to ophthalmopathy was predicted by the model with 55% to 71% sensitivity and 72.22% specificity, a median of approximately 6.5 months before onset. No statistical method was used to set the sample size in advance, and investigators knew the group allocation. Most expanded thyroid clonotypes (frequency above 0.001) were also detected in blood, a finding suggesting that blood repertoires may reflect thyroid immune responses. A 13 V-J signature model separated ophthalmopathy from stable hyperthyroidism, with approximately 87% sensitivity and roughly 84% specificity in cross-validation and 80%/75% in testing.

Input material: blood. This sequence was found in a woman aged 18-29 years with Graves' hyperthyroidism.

This receptor carries the CDR3 CASSEQPGQSYGYTF. The bases are TGTGCCAGCAGTGAACAACCAGGACAGTCCTATGGCTACACCTTC. Recombination joined TRBV6-1 with TRBJ1-2; the D region possibly corresponds to TRBD1 (6 bases align). Trimming costs V 2 bases and J 4 bases, and their ends lie 14 bases apart. Inclusive of the bounding cysteine and phenylalanine, the CDR3 is 15 residues long. Of the read, only the CDR3 DNA is kept; its 45 bases are in frame from base 1. Reading the germline V gene gives CDR1 MNHNS and CDR2 SASEGT.